One and the same sample provided the 5 T cell receptor beta chains below, sequenced in a study of blood T cells in healthy people across ages. Combining a sample-barcoded 5' primer with a J-beta primer mix, a second PCR ran for about 7 to 11 cycles. One entry per CDR3 protein results from TCRdb running MiXCR on the 5' RACE reads. The sample yields 1.5 million to 2 million distinct CDR3 sequences, 49% seen once. The sequenced sample consisted of blood. These TCRs come from a woman in her thirties or forties in good health.

V and J are TRBV12-3 or TRBV12-4 and TRBJ2-1; D possibly corresponds to TRBD2 (6 bases). V dropped 3 bases and J dropped 3 bases, with 12 bases sitting between them. The CDR3 has 15 residues. CDR3 sequence reads: CASSFKTRVYNEQFF. The CDR3 DNA sequence: TGTGCCAGCAGTTTTAAGACTAGGGTCTACAATGAGCAGTTCTTC.

This clonotype was counted between two and nine times. The V and J genes are TRBV28 and TRBJ1-5; 9 bases fit TRBD1. This CDR3 is 14 amino acids long. V shed 9 bases and J 3 bases; nucleotides not matched to a gene: 6. Germline V gene sequence: CDR1 MDHEN, CDR2 SYDVKM. Here the CDR3 reads CASGQGFDNQPQHF. Written as DNA, the CDR3 is TGTGCCAGTGGACAGGGGTTCGACAATCAGCCCCAGCATTTT.

The gene calls are TRBV15 and TRBJ1-2; 8 bases are shared with TRBD1. After removal of 4 bases from V and 5 bases from J, the junction contained 6 bases not matched to a gene. The CDR3 consists of 14 residues. Germline V gene sequence: CDR1 LNHNV, CDR2 YYDKDF (reference sequence). The CDR3 nucleotides read TGTGCCACCAGCAAAGGACAGGGAGAGTATGGCTACACCTTC. Amino acid sequence: CATSKGQGEYGYTF.

The V call is TRBV6-1, the J call TRBJ2-6, with 7 bases fitting TRBD1. CDR3 length: 16 residues. Germline V gene data show CDR1 as MNHNS and CDR2 as SASEGT. The V and J ends lost 7 bases and 0 bases, in that order; junction bases with no gene match: 6. The CDR3, as DNA: TGTGCCAGCATAAGGGGGCTCATCTCTGGGGCCAACGTCCTGACTTTC. Encoded protein: CASIRGLISGANVLTF.

The chain links TRBV4-1 to TRBJ1-5; D remains unclear. The V end lost 6 bases, the J end lost 0 bases, and 9 bases lay between the germline ends. This CDR3 spans 14 amino acids. Germline V gene sequence: CDR1 MGHRA, CDR2 YSYEKL. The CDR3 spells CASRGNYSNQPQHF. The CDR3 bases are TGCGCCAGCAGAGGGAATTATAGCAATCAGCCCCAGCATTTT.